This T cell receptor beta chain was identified in a study of T cell responses to AZD1222 COVID-19 vaccine. General study results and limits: Baseline serostatus was positive in only six AZD1222 recipients. Repertoires were obtained solely post-peak T cell response.

In regard to this clone: Its antigen is still unknown.

The assay was immunoSEQ multiplex PCR, and TCRdb's table has in-frame clones only and misses some. The sample holds some 130,000 clones, around nine tenths seen once. V gave up 0 bases and J gave up 4 bases, with 11 bases separating them. Per germline, CDR1 SGHKS and CDR2 YYEKEE (reference sequence). The CDR3 totals 15 residues. This TCR was recovered from an adult in good health. The chain combines TRBV5-5 with TRBJ1-5, with D perhaps TRBD1 (6 bases). The material sequenced was peripheral blood, taken on day 0 of AZD1222 vaccination. CDR3 in amino acids: CASSLGQVGNQPQHF. The CDR3 DNA reads TGTGCCAGCAGCTTGGGACAGGTCGGGAATCAGCCCCAGCATTTT.